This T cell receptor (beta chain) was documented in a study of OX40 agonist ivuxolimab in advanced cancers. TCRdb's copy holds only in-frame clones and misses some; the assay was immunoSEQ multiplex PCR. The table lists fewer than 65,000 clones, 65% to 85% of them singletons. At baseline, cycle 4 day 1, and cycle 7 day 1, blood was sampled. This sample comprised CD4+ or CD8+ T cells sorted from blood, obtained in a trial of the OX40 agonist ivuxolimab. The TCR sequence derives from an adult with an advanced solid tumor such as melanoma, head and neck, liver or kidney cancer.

CDR3 amino acids: CASSTGGGELFF. DNA for the CDR3: TGTGCCAGTAGTACGGGCGGCGGGGAGCTGTTTTTT. This sequence joins TRBV19 and TRBJ2-2; D is unclear. The CDR3 runs to 12 residues. Trimming left V 4 bases short and J 7 bases short, with 7 bases between. Germline assignment: CDR1 LNHDA and CDR2 SQIVND (reference sequence).